The TCR beta chain under discussion was sequenced for a study of shared clonotypes between healthy human individuals. Overall study findings and caveats: Incomplete sequencing of sorted subsets was indicated by rarefaction despite large depth.

The CDR3 runs to 14 residues. The germline V gene has CDR1 SGHAT and CDR2 FQNNGV. V was clipped by 7 bases and J by 6 bases, with 19 bases between them. It was across several immunoSEQ plates that each subset's genomic DNA was evenly split. Repertoires were generated with immunoSEQ multiplex PCR, while TCRdb's copy carries only in-frame clones and drops some. The sample shows 550,000 to 800,000 clones, 74% of them seen only once. Donors, without exception, were Caucasian adults residing in Nashville, Tennessee. Note on this clone: What it recognizes is unknown.

Sequenced input: memory CD4+ T cells sorted from blood. Subset defined: CD45RA-negative fraction. The rearrangement joins TRBV11-2 to TRBJ2-7; possible D gene TRBD2, 6 bases. The clonotype was recovered from a woman in her twenties or thirties in good health. The DNA of the CDR3 is TGTGCCAGCACCACTGGGCGGGGTAGGGGCGAGCAGTACTTC. This codes for CASTTGRGRGEQYF.